Following are 16 T cell receptor beta chains from one sample sequenced in a study of molecular identifiers for immune sequencing clone quantification. TCRdb analysed the PCR reads with MiXCR anew, one entry per CDR3 protein. The table lists over 300,000 distinct CDR3 sequences, about a quarter of them singletons. The sample comprised naive CD8+ T cells from blood, with Jurkat cell RNA spiked in. The subset was: FACS-sorted CD8+CD4-CCR7+CD45RA+ naive T cells. Source of these receptors: a human donor in good health. Some libraries in this study had Jurkat cell RNA spiked in.

This clonotype was recorded many times. J is TRBJ2-7 and V is TRBV7-9; unclear D gene. The germline CDR1 and CDR2 sequences are SEHNR and FQNEAQ (reference sequence). CDR3 length: 12 amino acids. V gave up 5 bases and J gave up 5 bases, with 10 bases separating them. The CDR3 nucleotides read TGTGCCAGCAGCCCCCATTGGAACGAGCAGTACTTC. The encoded protein is CASSPHWNEQYF.

In this sample, this clonotype turned up many times. V usage is TRBV13 and J usage is TRBJ2-7; 15 nucleotides match TRBD2. This CDR3 spans 16 amino acids. V shed 5 bases, J shed 3 bases, and the junction held 5 bases outside the gene matches. From germline, CDR1 is PRHDT and CDR2 FYEKMQ (reference sequence). CDR3 protein: CASSLGTSGGYYEQYF. CDR3 nucleotides: TGTGCCAGCAGCCTCGGGACTAGCGGGGGGTACTACGAGCAGTACTTC.

This chain joins TRBV11-2 and TRBJ2-3; tentatively, D is TRBD1 (6 bases). The V gene lost 6 bases and the J gene lost 8 bases, with 24 bases spanning the gap. This CDR3 comprises 16 residues. Germline V lookup: CDR1 SGHAT, CDR2 FQNNGV. The CDR3 here is CASRQNRDPSVATQYF. The CDR3, as DNA: TGTGCCAGCAGACAAAACAGGGACCCCTCCGTTGCTACGCAGTATTTT.

This clonotype was observed many times. The gene calls are TRBV20-1 and TRBJ2-7, with 9 nucleotides matching TRBD1. Looked up from germline, CDR1 is DFQATT and CDR2 is SNEGSKA (reference sequence). V was clipped by 1 base and J by 5 bases; unmatched bases: 15. The CDR3 is 17 amino acids. CDR3 in DNA: TGCAGTGCTAGAGCTACTTCGGGACAGGGTATTGTTGACGAGCAGTACTTC. Protein product: CSARATSGQGIVDEQYF.

This clonotype was found many times. The chain links TRBV5-4 to TRBJ2-7; TRBD2 is a possible D gene (5 bases). Per germline, CDR1 SGHNT and CDR2 YYREEE (reference sequence). The CDR3 contains 12 residues. V dropped 5 bases and J dropped 5 bases, with 11 bases sitting between them. The CDR3 protein is CASSLIGDEQYF. The CDR3 DNA sequence: TGTGCCAGCAGTCTTATCGGGGACGAGCAGTACTTC.

The chain joins TRBV4-3 to TRBJ1-1; D remains unclear. The CDR3 totals 13 residues. Germline CDR1 and CDR2: LGHNA and YSLEER. V was cut by 5 bases and J by 3 bases, with 10 bases left in between. CDR3 residues: CASSKTPYTEAFF. The CDR3 DNA follows: TGCGCCAGCAGCAAGACCCCTTACACTGAAGCTTTCTTT.

There are many counts of this clonotype. The V and J genes are TRBV7-2 and TRBJ2-7; unclear D gene. In germline, CDR1 is SGHTA, CDR2 FQGNSA. V dropped 2 bases and J dropped 2 bases, with 13 bases sitting between them. The CDR3 runs to 15 residues. CDR3 loop: CASSLRPLQPYEQYF. As DNA, the CDR3 is TGTGCCAGCAGCTTACGGCCCCTACAGCCCTACGAGCAGTACTTC.

This clonotype was counted a few times. This chain connects TRBV6-2 or TRBV6-3 to TRBJ2-5; D is unresolved. Trimming took off 3 bases at V and 0 bases at J, with 11 bases between the two ends. CDR3 length: 15 residues. CDR1 MNHEY and CDR2 SVGEGT come from the germline V gene. The CDR3 sequence: CASSYGVRNQETQYF. The CDR3 region has the DNA TGTGCCAGCAGTTATGGCGTACGGAACCAAGAGACCCAGTACTTC.

There are many counts of this clonotype. This sequence joins TRBV12-3 or TRBV12-4 and TRBJ1-2, with D possibly matching TRBD1 (5 bases). Trimming stripped 5 bases from V and 10 bases from J, with 20 bases between. This CDR3 has 14 amino acids. The CDR3 DNA sequence: TGTGCCAGCAGTATAGTGGGGCCCCGGTCCGACTACACCTTC. Protein sequence: CASSIVGPRSDYTF.

As regards this clonotype: This may arise from a read error, as a much more abundant clone is one base away. The gene calls are TRBV4-3 and TRBJ2-3; TRBD2 might be the D (5 bases). Germline CDR1 reads LGHNA; CDR2 reads YSLEER. The CDR3 is 13 residues long. Trimming cost V 4 bases and J 6 bases, with 11 bases left between them. This CDR3 reads CASSRAVRDTQYF. The CDR3 nucleotides read TGCGCCAGCAGCCGAGCGGTTCGCGATACGCAGTATTTT.

In this sample, this clonotype turned up many times. This chain links TRBV7-9 with TRBJ1-1; D gene ambiguous. The V end lost 1 base, the J end lost 6 bases, and 18 bases lay between the germline ends. Germline lookup yields CDR1 SEHNR and CDR2 FQNEAQ (reference sequence). The length of the CDR3 is 16 residues. The CDR3 is CASSLVGFAADPEAFF. In DNA form, the CDR3 reads TGTGCCAGCAGCTTAGTTGGTTTCGCGGCGGACCCTGAAGCTTTCTTT.

This clonotype was detected only a few times. The V gene is TRBV28, the J gene TRBJ2-7, with TRBD1 as a possible D gene (7 bases). Between the trimmed V and J ends, which lost 6 bases and 2 bases, there was a span of 14 bases. This CDR3 is built from 14 residues. Germline lookup yields CDR1 MDHEN and CDR2 SYDVKM. The CDR3 loop reads CASSPAGQTYEQYF. The CDR3 DNA reads as TGTGCCAGCAGCCCCGCGGGACAGACCTACGAGCAGTACTTC.

V gene TRBV11-2 combines with J gene TRBJ2-3; TRBD1 agrees at 12 bases. The CDR3 extends over 18 amino acids. Germline values: CDR1 SGHAT, CDR2 FQNNGV. The ends lost 1 base at V and 2 bases at J; junction bases unmatched: 7. The CDR3 reads CASSLVRGQGAYTDTQYF. The CDR3 coding sequence is TGTGCCAGCAGCTTAGTTCGGGGACAGGGGGCCTACACAGATACGCAGTATTTT.

This clonotype came up many times. The CDR3: CASSLNPDLTEAFF. CDR3 nucleotides: TGTGCCAGCAGCCTAAACCCGGACCTGACTGAAGCTTTCTTT. V usage is TRBV5-5 and J usage is TRBJ1-1; D is undetermined. CDR3 length: 14 residues. The V gene's germline CDR1 is SGHKS and CDR2 YYEKEE (reference sequence). Deletions cut 4 bases from V and 5 bases from J, with 15 bases between.

With respect to this clonotype: The missing conserved phenylalanine or tryptophan at the end of this CDR3 makes a read error likely. The chain combines TRBV29-1 with TRBJ2-1, with 7 bases matching TRBD2. The CDR3 totals 12 residues. CDR1 and CDR2 (germline): SQVTM, ANQGSEA. The V gene end was trimmed by 3 bases and the J gene end by 6 bases; junction bases not matched to a gene: 2. CDR3 coding DNA: TGCAGCGTTGATACGGGGGGCAATGAGCAGTTCCTC. Translation gives CSVDTGGNEQFL.

This chain links TRBV5-5 with TRBJ2-5, with TRBD1 matching 7 bases. This CDR3 has 12 residues. CDR1 is SGHKS and CDR2 is YYEKEE in the germline V gene (reference sequence). With 5 bases clipped from V and 3 bases from J, the junction kept 1 base outside the gene matches. The CDR3 sequence is CASRGQKETQYF. The CDR3 nucleotides are TGTGCCAGCAGGGGACAGAAAGAGACCCAGTACTTC.